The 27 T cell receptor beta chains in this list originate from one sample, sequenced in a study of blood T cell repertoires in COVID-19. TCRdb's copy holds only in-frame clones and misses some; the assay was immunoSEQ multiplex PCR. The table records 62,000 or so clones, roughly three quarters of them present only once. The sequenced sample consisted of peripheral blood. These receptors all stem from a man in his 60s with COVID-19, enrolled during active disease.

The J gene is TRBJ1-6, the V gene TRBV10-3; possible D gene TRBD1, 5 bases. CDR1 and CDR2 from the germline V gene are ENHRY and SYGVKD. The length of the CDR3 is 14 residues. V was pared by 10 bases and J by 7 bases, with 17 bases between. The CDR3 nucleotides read TGTGCCACCGGGGGGTCCTTTGACAATTCACCCCTCCACTTT. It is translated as CATGGSFDNSPLHF.

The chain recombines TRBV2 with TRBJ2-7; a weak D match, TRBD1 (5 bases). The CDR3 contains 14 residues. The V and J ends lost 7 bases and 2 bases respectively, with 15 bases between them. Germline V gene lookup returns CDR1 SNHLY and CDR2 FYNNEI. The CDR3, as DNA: TGTGCCAGCACCCCACAGAGACAGACCTACGAGCAGTACTTC. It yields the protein CASTPQRQTYEQYF. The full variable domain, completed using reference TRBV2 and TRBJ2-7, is EPEVTQTPSHQVTQMGQEVILRCVPISNHLYFYWYRQILGQKVEFLVSFYNNEISEKSEIFDDQFSVERPDGSNFTLKIRSTKLEDSAMYFCASTPQRQTYEQYFGPGTRLTVT.

The CDR3 loop reads CASSALNSPLHF. Here the CDR3 DNA reads TGTGCCAGCAGTGCCCTAAATTCACCCCTCCACTTT. The chain has TRBV27 and TRBJ1-6; D ambiguous. There are 12 residues in the CDR3. The V gene lost 5 bases and the J gene lost 7 bases, with 6 bases spanning the gap. In germline, CDR1 is MNHEY, CDR2 SMNVEV (reference sequence).

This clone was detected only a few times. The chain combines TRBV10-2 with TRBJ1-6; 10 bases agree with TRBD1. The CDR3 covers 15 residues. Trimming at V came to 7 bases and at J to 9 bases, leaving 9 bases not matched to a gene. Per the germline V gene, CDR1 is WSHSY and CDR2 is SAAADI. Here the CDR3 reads CASTPRTGGSSPLHF. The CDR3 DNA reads TGCGCCAGCACACCGAGGACAGGGGGAAGTTCACCCCTCCACTTT.

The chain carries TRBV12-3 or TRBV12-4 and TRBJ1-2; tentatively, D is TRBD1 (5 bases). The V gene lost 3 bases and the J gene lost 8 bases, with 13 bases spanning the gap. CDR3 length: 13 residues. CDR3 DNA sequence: TGTGCCAGCAGTTTGGGGTGGACAATAGGCTACACCTTC. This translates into CASSLGWTIGYTF.

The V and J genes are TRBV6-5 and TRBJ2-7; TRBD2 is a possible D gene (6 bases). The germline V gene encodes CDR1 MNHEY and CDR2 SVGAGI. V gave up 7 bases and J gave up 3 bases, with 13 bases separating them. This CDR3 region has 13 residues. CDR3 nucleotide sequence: TGTGCCAGCAAGGCGGGGTTTAACTACGAGCAGTACTTC. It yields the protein CASKAGFNYEQYF.

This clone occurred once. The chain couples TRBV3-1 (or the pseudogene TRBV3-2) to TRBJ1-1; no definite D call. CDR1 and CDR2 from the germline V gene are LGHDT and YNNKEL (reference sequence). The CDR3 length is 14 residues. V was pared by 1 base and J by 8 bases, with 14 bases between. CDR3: CASSQAHAGREAFF. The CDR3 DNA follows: TGTGCCAGCAGCCAAGCGCACGCCGGCAGGGAAGCTTTCTTT.

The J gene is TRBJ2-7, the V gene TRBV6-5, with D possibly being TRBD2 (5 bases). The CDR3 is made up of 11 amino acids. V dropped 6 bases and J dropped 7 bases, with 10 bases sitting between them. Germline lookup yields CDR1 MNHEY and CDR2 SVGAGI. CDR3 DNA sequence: TGTGCCAGCAGCTCTTTAGCGGAGCAGTACTTC. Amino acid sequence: CASSSLAEQYF.

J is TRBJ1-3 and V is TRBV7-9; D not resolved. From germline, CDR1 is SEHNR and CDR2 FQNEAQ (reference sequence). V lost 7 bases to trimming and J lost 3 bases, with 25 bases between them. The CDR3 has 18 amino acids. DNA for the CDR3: TGTGCCAGCACCAACGGGTTTGAGGGCCTGGGTTATGGAAACACCATATATTTT. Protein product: CASTNGFEGLGYGNTIYF.

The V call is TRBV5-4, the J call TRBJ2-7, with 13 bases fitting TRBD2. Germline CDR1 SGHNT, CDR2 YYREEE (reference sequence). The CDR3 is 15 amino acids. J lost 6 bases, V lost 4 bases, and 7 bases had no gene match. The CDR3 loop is CASSQGTSGVFEQYF. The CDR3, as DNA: TGTGCCAGCAGCCAAGGGACTAGCGGGGTGTTCGAGCAGTACTTC.

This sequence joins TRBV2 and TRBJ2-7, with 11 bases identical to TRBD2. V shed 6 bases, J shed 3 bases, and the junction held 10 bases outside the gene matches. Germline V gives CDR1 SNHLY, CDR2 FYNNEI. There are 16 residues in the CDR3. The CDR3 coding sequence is TGTGCCAGCAGGCCCCACATAGCGGGAGGGGACTACGAGCAGTACTTC. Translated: CASRPHIAGGDYEQYF. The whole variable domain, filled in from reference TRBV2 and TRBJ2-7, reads EPEVTQTPSHQVTQMGQEVILRCVPISNHLYFYWYRQILGQKVEFLVSFYNNEISEKSEIFDDQFSVERPDGSNFTLKIRSTKLEDSAMYFCASRPHIAGGDYEQYFGPGTRLTVT.

CDR3 sequence: CASSPLLRSGANVLTF. The CDR3 DNA reads as TGTGCCAGCAGCCCTCTTCTGCGTTCTGGGGCCAACGTCCTGACTTTC. The J gene is TRBJ2-6, the V gene TRBV5-5; D is ambiguous. The CDR3 has 16 residues. Germline lookup yields CDR1 SGHKS and CDR2 YYEKEE (reference sequence). V was shortened by 4 bases and J by 1 base, with 12 bases between the two germline ends.

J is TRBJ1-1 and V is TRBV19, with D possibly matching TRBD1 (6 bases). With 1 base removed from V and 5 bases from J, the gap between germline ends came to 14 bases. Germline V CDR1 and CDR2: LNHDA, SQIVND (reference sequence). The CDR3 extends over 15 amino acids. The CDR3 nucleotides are TGTGCCAGTAGTATAGGGACAGTCGGGGGGACTGAAGCTTTCTTT. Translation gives CASSIGTVGGTEAFF.

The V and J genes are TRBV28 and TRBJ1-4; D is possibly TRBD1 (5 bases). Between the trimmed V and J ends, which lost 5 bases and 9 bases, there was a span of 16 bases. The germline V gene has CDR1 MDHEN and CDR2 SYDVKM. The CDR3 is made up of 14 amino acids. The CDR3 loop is CASSQLGEGKKLFF. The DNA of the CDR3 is TGTGCCAGCAGTCAGCTCGGGGAGGGGAAAAAACTGTTTTTT.

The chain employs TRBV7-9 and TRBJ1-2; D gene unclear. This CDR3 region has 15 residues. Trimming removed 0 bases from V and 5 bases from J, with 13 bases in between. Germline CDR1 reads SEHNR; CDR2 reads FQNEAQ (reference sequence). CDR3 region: CASSLAVEGWYGYTF. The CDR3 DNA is TGTGCCAGCAGCTTAGCCGTGGAGGGATGGTATGGCTACACCTTC.

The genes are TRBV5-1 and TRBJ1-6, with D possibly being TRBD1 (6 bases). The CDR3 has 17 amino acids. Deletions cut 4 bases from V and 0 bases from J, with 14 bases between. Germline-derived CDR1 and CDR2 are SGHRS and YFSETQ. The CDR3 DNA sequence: TGCGCCAGCAGCCCCCAGGGGCCAAGCTCCTATAATTCACCCCTCCACTTT. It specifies CASSPQGPSSYNSPLHF.

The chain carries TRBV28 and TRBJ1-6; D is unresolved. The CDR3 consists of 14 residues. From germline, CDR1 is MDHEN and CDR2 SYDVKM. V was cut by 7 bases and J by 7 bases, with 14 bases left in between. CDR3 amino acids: CASNKVGVNSPLHF. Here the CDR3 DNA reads TGTGCCAGCAATAAAGTAGGAGTAAATTCACCCCTCCACTTT. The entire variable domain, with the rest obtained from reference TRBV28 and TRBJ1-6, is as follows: DVKVTQSSRYLVKRTGEKVFLECVQDMDHENMFWYRQDPGLGLRLIYFSYDVKMKEKGDIPEGYSVSREKKERFSLILESASTNQTSMYLCASNKVGVNSPLHFGNGTRLTVT.

The CDR3 loop is CASSKYSLNQPQHF. The CDR3 DNA reads TGTGCCAGCAGCAAGTACTCCCTCAATCAGCCCCAGCATTTT. The chain employs TRBV6-5 and TRBJ1-5, with D uncertain. The CDR3 loop spans 14 amino acids. In germline, CDR1 is MNHEY, CDR2 SVGAGI. Trimming took off 6 bases at V and 3 bases at J, with 12 bases between the two ends.

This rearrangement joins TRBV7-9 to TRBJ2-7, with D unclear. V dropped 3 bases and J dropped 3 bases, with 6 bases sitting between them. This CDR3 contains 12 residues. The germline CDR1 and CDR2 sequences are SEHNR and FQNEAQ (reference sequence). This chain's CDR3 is CASSFTGYEQYF. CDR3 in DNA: TGTGCCAGCAGCTTTACGGGCTACGAGCAGTACTTC.

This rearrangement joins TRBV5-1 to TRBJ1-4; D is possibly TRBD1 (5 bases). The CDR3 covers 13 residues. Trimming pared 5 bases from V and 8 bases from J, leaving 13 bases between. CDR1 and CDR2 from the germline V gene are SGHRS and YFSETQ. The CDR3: CASSGSGGEKLFF. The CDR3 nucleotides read TGCGCCAGCAGTGGGTCTGGGGGGGAAAAACTGTTTTTT.

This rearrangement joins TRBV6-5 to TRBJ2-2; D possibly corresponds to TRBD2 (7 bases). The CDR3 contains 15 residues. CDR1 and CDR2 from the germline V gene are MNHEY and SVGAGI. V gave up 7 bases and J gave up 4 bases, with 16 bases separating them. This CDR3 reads CASKRGGAGTGELFF. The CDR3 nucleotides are TGTGCCAGCAAAAGAGGGGGGGCGGGCACCGGGGAGCTGTTTTTT.

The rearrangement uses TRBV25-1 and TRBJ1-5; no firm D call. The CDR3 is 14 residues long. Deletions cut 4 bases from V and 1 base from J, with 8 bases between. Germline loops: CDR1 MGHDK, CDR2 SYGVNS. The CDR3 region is CASSAALSNQPQHF. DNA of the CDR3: TGTGCCAGCAGTGCTGCACTGAGCAATCAGCCCCAGCATTTT.

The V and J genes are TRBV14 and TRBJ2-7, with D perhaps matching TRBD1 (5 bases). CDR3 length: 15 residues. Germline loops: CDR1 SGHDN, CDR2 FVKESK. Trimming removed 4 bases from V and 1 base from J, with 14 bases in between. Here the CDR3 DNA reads TGTGCCAGCAGCCTATCGCCCAGGGATTCCTACGAGCAGTACTTC. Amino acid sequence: CASSLSPRDSYEQYF.

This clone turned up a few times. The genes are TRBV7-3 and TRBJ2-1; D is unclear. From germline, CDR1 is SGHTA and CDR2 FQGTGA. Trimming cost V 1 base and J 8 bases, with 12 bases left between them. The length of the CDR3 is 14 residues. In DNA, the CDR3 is TGTGCCAGCAGCTTAATTGGCAGAAACGATGAGCAGTTCTTC. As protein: CASSLIGRNDEQFF.

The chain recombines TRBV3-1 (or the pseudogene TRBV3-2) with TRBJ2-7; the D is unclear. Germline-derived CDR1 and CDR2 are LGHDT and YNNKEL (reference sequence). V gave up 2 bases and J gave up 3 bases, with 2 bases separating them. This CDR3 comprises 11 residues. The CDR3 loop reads CASSQYYEQYF. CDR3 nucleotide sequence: TGTGCCAGCAGCCAATACTACGAGCAGTACTTC.

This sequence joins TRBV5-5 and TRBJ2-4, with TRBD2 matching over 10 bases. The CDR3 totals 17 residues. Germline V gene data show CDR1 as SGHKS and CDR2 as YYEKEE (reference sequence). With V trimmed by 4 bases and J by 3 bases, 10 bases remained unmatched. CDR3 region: CASSPTPSGSGKNIQYF. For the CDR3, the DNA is TGTGCCAGCAGCCCGACCCCTAGCGGGAGTGGCAAAAACATTCAGTACTTC. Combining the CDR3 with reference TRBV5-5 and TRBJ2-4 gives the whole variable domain DAGVTQSPTHLIKTRGQQVTLRCSPISGHKSVSWYQQVLGQGPQFIFQYYEKEERGRGNFPDRFSARQFPNYSSELNVNALLLGDSALYLCASSPTPSGSGKNIQYFGAGTRLSVL.

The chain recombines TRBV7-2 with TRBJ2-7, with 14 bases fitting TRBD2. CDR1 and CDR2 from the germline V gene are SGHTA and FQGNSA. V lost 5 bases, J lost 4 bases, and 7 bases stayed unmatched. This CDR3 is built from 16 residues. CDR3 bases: TGTGCCAGCAGCAACAGAGGGACTAGCGGGAGTTACGAGCAGTACTTC. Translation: CASSNRGTSGSYEQYF. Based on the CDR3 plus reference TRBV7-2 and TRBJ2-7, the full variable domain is GAGVSQSPSNKVTEKGKDVELRCDPISGHTALYWYRQSLGQGLEFLIYFQGNSAPDKSGLPSDRFSAERTGGSVSTLTIQRTQQEDSAVYLCASSNRGTSGSYEQYFGPGTRLTVT.